Below, one TCR beta chain is given with its context. The antigen is not known. This sample was included in a study of post-analysis software for immune sequencing data. Across the study: Included courses were relapsing-remitting and secondary progressive multiple sclerosis; progressive-relapsing multiple sclerosis was also included.

Broader study findings: Significantly decreased normalized Chao1 diversity was recorded for multiple sclerosis patients relative to controls. Roughly five TRBV segments were more frequent in patients than controls; TRBV5-6, TRBV5-1 and TRBV20-1 belonged to this group. Strong co-clustering by F measure linked samples that shared a preparation batch.

Per the germline V gene, CDR1 is ENHRY and CDR2 is SYGVKD. The CDR3 covers 19 residues. Losses at the gene ends were 0 bases for V and 1 base for J; bases not matched to a gene: 11. TCR beta libraries were prepared from cDNA with unique molecular identifiers. There were about 0.85 to 10 million T cells, and around 500,000 cDNA molecules came from them. TCRdb used MiXCR to reprocess the PCR reads, holding one entry per CDR3 protein. Of fewer than 900,000 distinct CDR3 sequences detected, about 45% appear once; the ten largest clones hold roughly 4.4%. The clonotype originates from a girl aged 5-17 years with multiple sclerosis. The sample was blood. The chain employs TRBV10-3 and TRBJ2-7; 11 nucleotides agree with TRBD2. CDR3 nucleotide sequence: TGTGCCATCAGTGAGTCCTGGGTACTAGCGGGAGCCCGATCCTACGAGCAGTACTTC. This encodes CAISESWVLAGARSYEQYF.